Presented here are 27 T cell receptor beta chains from one specimen sequenced in a study of T cell responses to AZD1222 COVID-19 vaccine (dated by TCRdb to about 2021). Reading the label with the study, this specimen's time point is: about 28 days (+/-7) after the second vaccine dose. Receptor libraries were prepared by the immunoSEQ multiplex PCR assay. TCRdb's version of the immuneACCESS table is confined to in-frame rearrangements and falls short of the full clone set. An unresolved V gene accounts for under half of the shortfall where checked; the remainder is of unknown origin. This sample gives more than 85,000 clones in total; nearly 90% of them show up just once. Jointly, the top ten make up 44% of the sample. The input for sequencing was peripheral blood, taken 28 days after the second AZD1222 dose. These receptors were obtained from an adult who received the AZD1222 COVID-19 vaccine.

This rearrangement joins TRBV30 to TRBJ1-1; no definite D call. V was pared by 4 bases and J by 5 bases, with 14 bases between. The length of the CDR3 is 13 residues. Germline loops: CDR1 GTSNPN, CDR2 SVGIG (reference sequence). The CDR3 DNA reads as TGTGCCTGGACGGCAGGCGGAGAGACTGAAGCTTTCTTT. Its translation: CAWTAGGETEAFF. The whole variable domain, remainder taken from reference TRBV30 and TRBJ1-1, is SQTIHQWPATLVQPVGSPLSLECTVEGTSNPNLYWYRQAAGRGLQLLFYSVGIGQISSEVPQNLSASRPQDRQFILSSKKLLLSDSGFYLCAWTAGGETEAFFGQGTRLTVV.

The rearrangement links TRBV28 to TRBJ2-3, with 8 bases aligning to TRBD2. The CDR3 spans 21 residues. Germline values: CDR1 MDHEN, CDR2 SYDVKM. V lost 2 bases to trimming and J lost 3 bases; unmatched junction nucleotides: 22. The CDR3 reads CASSLPDRRGLAPGGTDTQYF. CDR3 nucleotides: TGTGCCAGCAGTTTACCCGACAGGAGAGGCCTAGCCCCGGGGGGGACAGATACGCAGTATTTT.

A single count supports this clone. The rearrangement uses TRBV5-5 and TRBJ1-1; D unresolved. Trimming shortened V by 4 bases and J by 6 bases, and 16 bases separated the two germline ends. CDR3 size: 14 residues. Germline V gene lookup returns CDR1 SGHKS and CDR2 YYEKEE (reference sequence). The CDR3 spells CASSVQWVLAEAFF. The DNA of the CDR3 is TGTGCCAGCAGCGTACAGTGGGTTTTGGCTGAAGCTTTCTTT. Variable domain in full (rest from reference TRBV5-5 and TRBJ1-1): DAGVTQSPTHLIKTRGQQVTLRCSPISGHKSVSWYQQVLGQGPQFIFQYYEKEERGRGNFPDRFSARQFPNYSSELNVNALLLGDSALYLCASSVQWVLAEAFFGQGTRLTVV.

This chain links TRBV30 with TRBJ1-2, with a possible D match to TRBD1 (5 bases). Trimming stripped 4 bases from V and 6 bases from J, with 18 bases between. The germline gives CDR1 GTSNPN, CDR2 SVGIG (reference sequence). CDR3 size: 14 residues. The CDR3 region has the DNA TGTGCCTGGAAGGGTTGGGAAGGAGGGGATGGCTACACCTTC. Translating gives CAWKGWEGGDGYTF.

The chain combines TRBV18 with TRBJ2-5; 10 bases are a match to TRBD2. The J segment lost 3 bases and the V segment lost 3 bases, leaving 4 bases of the junction unmatched. From germline, CDR1 is KGHSH and CDR2 LQKENI. The CDR3 is 15 residues long. CDR3 DNA sequence: TGTGCCAGCTCACCGGTAGCGGGAGGAAAAGAGACCCAGTACTTC. Protein product: CASSPVAGGKETQYF.

Comment on this clone: This sample includes further DNA sequences coding for the same CDR3. The rearrangement links TRBV28 to TRBJ1-1; D is uncertain. Germline CDR1 reads MDHEN; CDR2 reads SYDVKM. This CDR3 has 11 amino acids. With 6 bases removed from V and 1 base from J, the gap between germline ends came to 3 bases. DNA of the CDR3: TGTGCCAGCAGGGGGAACACTGAAGCTTTCTTT. Protein product: CASRGNTEAFF.

In the case of this clone: A junction end diverges from the germline sequence, so it may reflect a read error. V is TRBV19 and J is TRBJ2-6; 8 nucleotides line up with TRBD2. The CDR3 loop spans 16 amino acids. Germline-derived CDR1 and CDR2 are LNHDA and SQIVND (reference sequence). DNA for the CDR3: TGTGCCAGTAGTATCGGGGGACTAGACGGGGTCAACGTCCTGACTTTC. Protein sequence: CASSIGGLDGVNVLTF.

This rearrangement joins TRBV20-1 to TRBJ2-5, with D uncertain. Germline lookup yields CDR1 DFQATT and CDR2 SNEGSKA (reference sequence). The V and J ends lost 3 bases and 4 bases respectively, with 12 bases between them. This CDR3 comprises 13 residues. The CDR3 here is CSASLIQVETQYF. The CDR3 region has the DNA TGCAGTGCTAGTTTGATCCAGGTAGAGACCCAGTACTTC.

For the CDR3, the DNA is TGCAGCGTTGAGGGACAGGGGCTCTACGAGCAGTACTTC. Translated: CSVEGQGLYEQYF. The genes are TRBV29-1 and TRBJ2-7; 10 bases are shared with TRBD1. This CDR3 spans 13 amino acids. The J segment lost 3 bases and the V segment lost 3 bases, leaving 2 bases of the junction unmatched. Germline loops: CDR1 SQVTM, CDR2 ANQGSEA.

The rearrangement links TRBV28 to TRBJ1-1; 7 bases agree with TRBD1. The germline CDR1 and CDR2 sequences are MDHEN and SYDVKM. With V trimmed by 8 bases and J by 1 base, 13 bases remained unmatched. The CDR3 is made up of 16 amino acids. The CDR3 sequence is CASPTHLGQRNTEAFF. As DNA, the CDR3 is TGTGCCAGCCCCACCCATTTGGGACAGCGGAACACTGAAGCTTTCTTT.

This clone was picked up a small number of times. The chain employs TRBV19 and TRBJ2-5; 9 nucleotides agree with TRBD1. The CDR3 is 15 residues long. Germline lookup yields CDR1 LNHDA and CDR2 SQIVND (reference sequence). The trim removed 8 bases at V and 3 bases at J, leaving 10 bases unmatched. The CDR3 sequence is CASSNQTGGKETQYF. CDR3 coding DNA: TGTGCCAGTTCGAATCAGACAGGGGGTAAAGAGACCCAGTACTTC.

V and J are TRBV18 and TRBJ2-1; D is undetermined. Germline CDR1 reads KGHSH; CDR2 reads LQKENI. The CDR3 covers 14 residues. Between the trimmed V and J ends, which lost 6 bases and 6 bases, there was a span of 15 bases. The CDR3 DNA sequence: TGTGCCAGCTCCTTTCAAGTGGGCCCCAATGAGCAGTTCTTC. Translating it yields CASSFQVGPNEQFF.

J is TRBJ2-7 and V is TRBV1; the table's D call of TRBD2 was not tested on the DNA. TRBV1 is a known pseudogene. This CDR3 has 16 residues. The CDR3 reads CTSSQDGNGSSYEQYF. DNA for the CDR3: TGCACCAGCAGCCAAGATGGGAACGGGAGCTCCTACGAGCAGTACTTC.

The rearrangement links TRBV9 to TRBJ2-7; unclear D gene. The CDR3 runs 14 residues. Germline CDR1 SGDLS, CDR2 YYNGEE. The V end was cut by 0 bases, the J end by 2 bases, with 9 bases between. CDR3: CASSVVPGTYEQYF. Here the CDR3 DNA reads TGTGCCAGCAGCGTAGTTCCAGGAACCTACGAGCAGTACTTC. Full variable domain (remainder filled in from reference TRBV9 and TRBJ2-7): DSGVTQTPKHLITATGQRVTLRCSPRSGDLSVYWYQQSLDQGLQFLIQYYNGEERAKGNILERFSAQQFPDLHSELNLSSLELGDSALYFCASSVVPGTYEQYFGPGTRLTVT.

The chain recombines TRBV11-2 with TRBJ1-2; no definite D call. The germline gives CDR1 SGHAT, CDR2 FQNNGV. The V and J ends lost 1 base and 4 bases respectively, with 10 bases between them. There are 14 residues in the CDR3. CDR3 nucleotide sequence: TGTGCCAGCAGCTTAGGCGTTGGACCCTATGGCTACACCTTC. It encodes CASSLGVGPYGYTF.

This chain joins TRBV18 and TRBJ2-7; D is possibly TRBD2 (5 bases). Germline V CDR1 and CDR2: KGHSH, LQKENI. The CDR3 extends over 16 amino acids. V was trimmed by 1 base and J by 6 bases, leaving 19 bases between them. This chain's CDR3 is CASSPQARTGGGEQYF. The DNA of the CDR3 is TGTGCCAGCTCACCACAGGCTAGGACTGGCGGCGGCGAGCAGTACTTC.

In DNA form, the CDR3 reads TGTGCCAGCAGTTACGAGGGACACCGGTCATACGAGCAGTACTTC. Protein: CASSYEGHRSYEQYF. The V call is TRBV6-2 or TRBV6-3, the J call TRBJ2-7; TRBD1 is a possible D gene (6 bases). V was cut by 2 bases and J by 4 bases, with 15 bases left in between. Per the germline V gene, CDR1 is MNHEY and CDR2 is SVGEGT. This CDR3 is built from 15 residues.

CDR3 protein: CASSPPFVGPNTGELFF. The CDR3 DNA sequence: TGTGCCAGCAGCCCCCCTTTTGTGGGTCCGAACACCGGGGAGCTGTTTTTT. The chain uses TRBV7-9 and TRBJ2-2; D ambiguous. Trimming took 5 bases from V and 0 from J, leaving 16 bases between them. The CDR3 contains 17 residues. Per the germline V gene, CDR1 is SEHNR and CDR2 is FQNEAQ (reference sequence).

This chain joins TRBV28 and TRBJ1-5; no clear D gene. V gave up 6 bases and J gave up 0 bases, with 15 bases separating them. This CDR3 has 16 amino acids. Germline CDR1 and CDR2: MDHEN and SYDVKM. The CDR3 is CASRLGSRISNQPQHF. The CDR3 nucleotides read TGTGCCAGCAGACTGGGATCCCGTATTAGCAATCAGCCCCAGCATTTT.

The gene calls are TRBV27 and TRBJ1-5; TRBD1 is a possible D gene (6 bases). Germline CDR1 and CDR2: MNHEY and SMNVEV (reference sequence). V lost 4 bases, J lost 7 bases, and 11 bases lay in between. This CDR3 comprises 13 residues. In DNA, the CDR3 is TGTGCCAGCAGTTCCACAGGGTTGCAGCCCCAGCATTTT. Translation: CASSSTGLQPQHF.

The chain employs TRBV7-2 and TRBJ1-6; D may be TRBD1 (5 bases). This CDR3 has 14 amino acids. The V end was cut by 4 bases, the J end by 7 bases, with 11 bases between. The germline gives CDR1 SGHTA, CDR2 FQGNSA. DNA for the CDR3: TGTGCCAGCAGCTCGCTCGGGGGGAATTCACCCCTCCACTTT. Protein sequence: CASSSLGGNSPLHF. The complete variable domain, with remaining parts taken from reference TRBV7-2 and TRBJ1-6, reads GAGVSQSPSNKVTEKGKDVELRCDPISGHTALYWYRQSLGQGLEFLIYFQGNSAPDKSGLPSDRFSAERTGGSVSTLTIQRTQQEDSAVYLCASSSLGGNSPLHFGNGTRLTVT.

The chain couples TRBV28 to TRBJ2-4, with TRBD2 as a possible D gene (6 bases). The CDR3 is made up of 13 amino acids. V gave up 3 bases and J gave up 7 bases, with 10 bases separating them. The germline V gene encodes CDR1 MDHEN and CDR2 SYDVKM. The CDR3 loop is CASSFGGLNIQYF. The CDR3 DNA reads TGTGCCAGCAGTTTCGGGGGATTGAACATTCAGTACTTC.

In DNA form, the CDR3 reads TGTGCCAGCTCACCATTACCGGGGTCCCAGAGCGAGCAGTACTTC. Amino acids: CASSPLPGSQSEQYF. This chain joins TRBV18 and TRBJ2-7, with a possible D match to TRBD2 (5 bases). The CDR3 is made up of 15 amino acids. Germline lookup yields CDR1 KGHSH and CDR2 LQKENI. Trimming removed 2 bases at V and 6 bases at J, with 17 bases between.

CDR3 DNA sequence: TGTGCCAGCAGCGTCGGACTGACCTACGAGCAGTACTTC. Its protein product is CASSVGLTYEQYF. This rearrangement joins TRBV5-6 to TRBJ2-7; D may be TRBD2 (5 bases). Germline CDR1 SGHDT, CDR2 YYEEEE. Trimming removed 4 bases from V and 2 bases from J, with 10 bases in between. CDR3 length: 13 residues.

The chain combines TRBV19 with TRBJ1-6; D remains ambiguous. The CDR3 consists of 15 residues. Germline values: CDR1 LNHDA, CDR2 SQIVND (reference sequence). Deletions cut 1 base from V and 7 bases from J, with 11 bases between. The CDR3 bases are TGTGCCAGTAGTATAGGTGGCCAGAACAATTCACCCCTCCACTTT. Translated: CASSIGGQNNSPLHF.

The chain links TRBV28 to TRBJ2-7, with D hard to call. CDR3 length: 14 residues. Per germline, CDR1 MDHEN and CDR2 SYDVKM. The ends were cut back, 8 bases at V and 0 bases at J, with 14 bases in the middle. CDR3 protein: CASSPKRVSYEQYF. CDR3 sequence (DNA): TGTGCCAGCTCGCCCAAACGGGTCTCCTACGAGCAGTACTTC. Full variable domain (rest looked up from reference TRBV28 and TRBJ2-7): DVKVTQSSRYLVKRTGEKVFLECVQDMDHENMFWYRQDPGLGLRLIYFSYDVKMKEKGDIPEGYSVSREKKERFSLILESASTNQTSMYLCASSPKRVSYEQYFGPGTRLTVT.

The chain is built from TRBV4-2 and TRBJ2-7; 8 bases fit TRBD1. The CDR3 is 16 residues long. Germline assignment: CDR1 LGHNA and CDR2 YNFKEQ. V was pared by 1 base and J by 1 base, with 6 bases of the junction left unmatched. Here the CDR3 reads CASSQGSQGASYEQYF. CDR3 DNA: TGTGCCAGCAGCCAAGGATCGCAGGGGGCTTCCTACGAGCAGTACTTC.